This TCR beta chain was profiled in a study of resident and recirculating memory T cells in vitiligo. Study information: Shave-biopsy epidermis from lesional and nonlesional skin was sequenced alongside PBMCs. The samples were homogenized without cell sorting before genomic DNA extraction. Findings and caveats of the study: No unique dominant TCR clone was found in vitiligo lesions.

Note on this clone: Its antigen is unidentified.

The germline V and J ends were trimmed by 3 bases and 4 bases, with 9 bases remaining between them. Germline CDR1 is MNHEY and CDR2 is SMNVEV (reference sequence). This CDR3 has 13 amino acids. Here immunoSEQ multiplex PCR was the method, and the copy in TCRdb shows in-frame clones only, minus some. The data contain 70,000 to 75,000 clones, roughly nine tenths of them singletons. The origin of this receptor is a male donor with vitiligo. Sequencing used blood. The V and J genes are TRBV27 and TRBJ1-1, with D possibly being TRBD1 (5 bases). The DNA for the CDR3 is TGTGCCAGCAGTTTTGTTCAGGGCACTGAAGCTTTCTTT. It specifies CASSFVQGTEAFF.